The sequence of this T cell receptor (beta chain) was determined in a study of T-cell memory formation after mild COVID-19. As for this clonotype: Its antigen is as yet unknown.

Regarding the study as a whole: Mainly in CM and EM were contracting CD4+ clones; CD8+ were in EMRA.

The length of the CDR3 is 16 residues. Germline V gene lookup returns CDR1 GTSNPN and CDR2 SVGIG (reference sequence). V was pared by 1 base and J by 1 base, with 9 bases of the junction left unmatched. TCRdb recomputed calls from the 5' RACE reads with MiXCR, one row per CDR3 protein. The sample carries some 490,000 distinct CDR3 sequences, over 15% recorded once. Sequences were obtained from PBMCs or a T cell subset sorted from them (not recorded which). This chain uses TRBV30 with TRBJ2-7; TRBD1 agrees at 8 bases. This clonotype was sampled from an adult woman who had mild COVID-19 (a few samples of this study predate the infection). Cell type and time point are not known. CDR3 coding DNA: TGTGCCTGGAGTGATCCTGGCAGGGGGCTTTCCTACGAGCAGTACTTC. As protein: CAWSDPGRGLSYEQYF. The whole variable domain, filled in from reference TRBV30 and TRBJ2-7, reads SQTIHQWPATLVQPVGSPLSLECTVEGTSNPNLYWYRQAAGRGLQLLFYSVGIGQISSEVPQNLSASRPQDRQFILSSKKLLLSDSGFYLCAWSDPGRGLSYEQYFGPGTRLTVT.